The 11 T cell receptor beta chains presented below share a single source sample, sequenced in a study of cytotoxic CD8 clonotypes in ibrutinib-treated CLL. Produced via immunoSEQ multiplex PCR; TCRdb's table is partial and in-frame only. Here the sample spans around 14,000 clones, roughly 70% being singletons. The source was PBMCs, collected before ibrutinib treatment. All receptors derive from a human donor with chronic lymphocytic leukemia.

The genes are TRBV6-4 and TRBJ1-6; D gene uncertain. CDR3 length: 13 residues. Germline CDR1 and CDR2: MRHNA and SNTAGT. V was shortened by 4 bases and J by 8 bases, with 9 bases between the two germline ends. CDR3: CASSARDDSPLHF. CDR3 DNA sequence: TGTGCCAGCAGTGCCCGGGATGATTCACCCCTCCACTTT.

The chain combines TRBV6-5 with TRBJ2-2; 10 bases match TRBD1. The V gene's germline CDR1 is MNHEY and CDR2 SVGAGI. With 6 bases clipped from V and 4 bases from J, the junction kept 2 bases outside the gene matches. The CDR3 is 14 residues long. The CDR3 DNA reads as TGTGCCAGCAGAAGGACAGGGGGCACCGGGGAGCTGTTTTTT. Translating gives CASRRTGGTGELFF.

The genes are TRBV7-8 and TRBJ1-1; D remains unclear. Per germline, CDR1 SGHVS and CDR2 FQNEAQ. V was shortened by 7 bases and J by 2 bases, with 14 bases between the two germline ends. The CDR3 consists of 14 residues. The CDR3 DNA sequence: TGTGCCAGCACCCACCAACGCAGCAACACTGAAGCTTTCTTT. It translates to CASTHQRSNTEAFF.

The chain recombines TRBV6-6 with TRBJ2-3; 7 nucleotides agree with TRBD1. The length of the CDR3 is 13 residues. Trimming at V came to 5 bases and at J to 5 bases, leaving 4 bases not matched to a gene. Germline lookup yields CDR1 MNHNY and CDR2 SVGAGI (reference sequence). Here the CDR3 reads CASSLQGVDTQYF. Here the CDR3 DNA reads TGTGCCAGCAGTCTTCAGGGGGTAGATACGCAGTATTTT.

The V and J genes are TRBV6-5 and TRBJ2-3; 11 nucleotides align to TRBD2. CDR3 length equals 15 residues. Germline values: CDR1 MNHEY, CDR2 SVGAGI. The V and J ends lost 2 bases and 4 bases, in that order; junction bases with no gene match: 2. In DNA, the CDR3 is TGTGCCAGCAGTTACGGTAGCGGGAGGGCAGATACGCAGTATTTT. It is translated as CASSYGSGRADTQYF.

This clone occurred a few times. V is TRBV7-9 and J is TRBJ2-1; D remains ambiguous. The V end lost 4 bases, the J end lost 8 bases, and 6 bases lay between the germline ends. CDR1 is SEHNR and CDR2 is FQNEAQ in the germline V gene (reference sequence). The CDR3 has 11 amino acids. CDR3 DNA: TGTGCCAGCAGCTATCGGGATGAGCAGTTCTTC. This translates into CASSYRDEQFF.

The chain joins TRBV6-4 to TRBJ2-1; D unclear. This CDR3 is built from 11 residues. V shed 8 bases and J shed 4 bases, with 6 bases lying between them. Looked up from germline, CDR1 is MRHNA and CDR2 is SNTAGT. CDR3 bases: TGTGCCAGCCCTAAGTACAATGAGCAGTTCTTC. Translation: CASPKYNEQFF.

V usage is TRBV6-5 and J usage is TRBJ2-2; D might be TRBD1 (5 bases). With 2 bases removed from V and 12 bases from J, the gap between germline ends came to 16 bases. CDR3 length: 14 residues. CDR1 is MNHEY and CDR2 is SVGAGI in the germline V gene. The CDR3 here is CASSYGLGVPKLFF. The CDR3 DNA reads as TGTGCCAGCAGTTACGGGCTAGGGGTACCGAAGCTGTTTTTT.

The chain recombines TRBV19 with TRBJ2-1; TRBD1 might be the D (6 bases). V was cut by 10 bases and J by 1 base, with 14 bases left in between. The CDR3 has 14 amino acids. In germline, CDR1 is LNHDA, CDR2 SQIVND (reference sequence). This CDR3 reads CATTPGESYNEQFF. DNA of the CDR3: TGTGCCACCACCCCAGGGGAGTCCTACAATGAGCAGTTCTTC.

The CDR3 protein is CASSPRTGGVFF. CDR3 nucleotides: TGTGCCAGCAGCCCCCGGACGGGGGGGGTGTTTTTT. The rearrangement joins TRBV11-2 to TRBJ2-2, with TRBD2 matching 8 bases. With V trimmed by 5 bases and J by 15 bases, 8 bases remained unmatched. CDR3 size: 12 residues. Germline-derived CDR1 and CDR2 are SGHAT and FQNNGV. Full variable domain (missing parts from reference TRBV11-2 and TRBJ2-2): EAGVAQSPRYKIIEKRQSVAFWCNPISGHATLYWYQQILGQGPKLLIQFQNNGVVDDSQLPKDRFSAERLKGVDSTLKIQPAKLEDSAVYLCASSPRTGGVFFGEGSRLTVL.

V is TRBV28 and J is TRBJ1-1; the D gene is possibly TRBD1 (5 bases). Trimming took off 2 bases at V and 4 bases at J, with 17 bases between the two ends. The CDR3 sequence is 16 residues long. The germline V gene encodes CDR1 MDHEN and CDR2 SYDVKM. The CDR3 DNA follows: TGTGCCAGCAGTTTAGGGACCCCGATTGGCGGCACTGAAGCTTTCTTT. Its protein product is CASSLGTPIGGTEAFF.